What follows is one T cell receptor beta chain and its context. The sample originates from a study of siplizumab effects on memory and regulatory T cells. The CDR3 is 12 amino acids. Looked up from germline, CDR1 is ENHRY and CDR2 is SYGVKD. The V end lost 6 bases, the J end lost 5 bases, and 11 bases lay between the germline ends. The method was immunoSEQ multiplex PCR; TCRdb's version includes in-frame clones alone and lacks a portion of them. Here the sample spans about 110,000 clones, 80% to 95% being singletons. The V gene is TRBV10-3, the J gene TRBJ2-7, with TRBD2 as a possible D gene (5 bases). Sequenced: CD4+ T cells sorted from blood. The TCR comes from a human donor in good health. The CDR3 loop is CAIRHTGNEQYF. CDR3 DNA sequence: TGTGCCATCAGACACACGGGAAACGAGCAGTACTTC.